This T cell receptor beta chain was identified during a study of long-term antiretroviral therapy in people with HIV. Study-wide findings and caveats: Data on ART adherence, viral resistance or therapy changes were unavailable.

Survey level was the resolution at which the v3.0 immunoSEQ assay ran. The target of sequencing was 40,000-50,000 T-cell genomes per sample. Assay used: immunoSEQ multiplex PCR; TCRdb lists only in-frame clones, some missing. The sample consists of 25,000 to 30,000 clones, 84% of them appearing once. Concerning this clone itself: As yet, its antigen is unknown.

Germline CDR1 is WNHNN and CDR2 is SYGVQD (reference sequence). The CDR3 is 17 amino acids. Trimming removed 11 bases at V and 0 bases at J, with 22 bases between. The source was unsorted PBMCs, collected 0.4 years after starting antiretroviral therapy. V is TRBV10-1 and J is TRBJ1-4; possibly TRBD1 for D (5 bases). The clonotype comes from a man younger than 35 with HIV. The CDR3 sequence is CARPQKGREATNEKLFF. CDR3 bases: TGCGCCCGCCCACAGAAGGGGAGGGAAGCAACTAATGAAAAACTGTTTTTT.